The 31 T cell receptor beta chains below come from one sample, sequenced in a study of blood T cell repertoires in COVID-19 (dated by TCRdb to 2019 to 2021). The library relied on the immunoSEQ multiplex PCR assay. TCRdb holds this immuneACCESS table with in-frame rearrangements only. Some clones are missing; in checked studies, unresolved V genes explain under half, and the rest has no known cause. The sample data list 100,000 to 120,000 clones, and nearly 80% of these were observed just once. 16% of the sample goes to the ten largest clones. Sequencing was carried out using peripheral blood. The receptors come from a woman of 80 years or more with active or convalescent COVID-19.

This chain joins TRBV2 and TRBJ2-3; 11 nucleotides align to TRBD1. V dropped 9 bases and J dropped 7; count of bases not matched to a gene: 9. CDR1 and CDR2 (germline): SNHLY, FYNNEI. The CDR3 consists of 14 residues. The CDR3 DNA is TGTGCCAGTGGACAGGGGGCCACCGGTAATACGCAGTATTTT. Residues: CASGQGATGNTQYF.

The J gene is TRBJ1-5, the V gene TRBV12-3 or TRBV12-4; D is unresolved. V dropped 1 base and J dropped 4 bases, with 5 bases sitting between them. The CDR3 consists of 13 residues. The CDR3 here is CASSLDTNQPQHF. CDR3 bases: TGTGCCAGCAGTTTAGACACAAATCAGCCCCAGCATTTT.

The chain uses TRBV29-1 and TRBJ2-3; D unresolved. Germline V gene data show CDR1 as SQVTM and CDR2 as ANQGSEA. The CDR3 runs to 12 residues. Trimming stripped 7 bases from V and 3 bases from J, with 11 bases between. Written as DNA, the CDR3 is TGCAGCGGATTATTGGCAACAGATACGCAGTATTTT. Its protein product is CSGLLATDTQYF.

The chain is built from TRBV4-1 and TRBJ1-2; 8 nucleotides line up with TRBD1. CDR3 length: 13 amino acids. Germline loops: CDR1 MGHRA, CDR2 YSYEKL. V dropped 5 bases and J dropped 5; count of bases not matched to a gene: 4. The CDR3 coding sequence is TGCGCCAGCAGCGCCGGGACAGGTTATGGCTACACCTTC. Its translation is CASSAGTGYGYTF.

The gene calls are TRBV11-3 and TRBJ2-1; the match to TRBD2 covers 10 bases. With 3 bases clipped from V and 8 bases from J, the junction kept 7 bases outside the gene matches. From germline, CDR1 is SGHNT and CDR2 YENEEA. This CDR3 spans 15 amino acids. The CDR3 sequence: CASSLKSGRADEQFF. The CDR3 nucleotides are TGTGCCAGCAGCTTGAAAAGCGGGAGGGCCGATGAGCAGTTCTTC. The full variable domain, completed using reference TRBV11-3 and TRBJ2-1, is EAGVVQSPRYKIIEKKQPVAFWCNPISGHNTLYWYLQNLGQGPELLIRYENEEAVDDSQLPKDRFSAERLKGVDSTLKIQPAELGDSAVYLCASSLKSGRADEQFFGPGTRLTVL.

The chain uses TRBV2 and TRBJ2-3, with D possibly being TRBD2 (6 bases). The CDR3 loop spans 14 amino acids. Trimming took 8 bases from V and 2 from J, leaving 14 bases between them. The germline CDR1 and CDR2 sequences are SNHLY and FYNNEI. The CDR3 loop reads CASLTRGNTDTQYF. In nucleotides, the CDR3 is TGTGCCAGCTTGACCCGCGGGAACACAGATACGCAGTATTTT.

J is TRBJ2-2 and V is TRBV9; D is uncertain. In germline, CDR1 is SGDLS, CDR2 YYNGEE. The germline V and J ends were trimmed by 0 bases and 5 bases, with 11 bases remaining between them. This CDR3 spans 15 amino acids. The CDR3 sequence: CASSVDGVETGELFF. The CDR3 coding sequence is TGTGCCAGCAGCGTAGATGGTGTGGAGACCGGGGAGCTGTTTTTT.

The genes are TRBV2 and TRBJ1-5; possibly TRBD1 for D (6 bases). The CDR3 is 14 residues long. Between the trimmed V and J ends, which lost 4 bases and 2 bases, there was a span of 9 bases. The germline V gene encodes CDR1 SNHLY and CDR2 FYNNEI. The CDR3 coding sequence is TGTGCCAGCAGTGCGGACAGCCGCAATCAGCCCCAGCATTTT. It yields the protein CASSADSRNQPQHF.

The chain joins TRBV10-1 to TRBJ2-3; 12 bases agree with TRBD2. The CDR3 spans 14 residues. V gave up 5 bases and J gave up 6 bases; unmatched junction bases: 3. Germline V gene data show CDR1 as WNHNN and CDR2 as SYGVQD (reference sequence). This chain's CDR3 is CASSLTSGSDTQYF. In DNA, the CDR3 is TGCGCCAGCAGTTTGACTAGCGGGAGCGATACGCAGTATTTT.

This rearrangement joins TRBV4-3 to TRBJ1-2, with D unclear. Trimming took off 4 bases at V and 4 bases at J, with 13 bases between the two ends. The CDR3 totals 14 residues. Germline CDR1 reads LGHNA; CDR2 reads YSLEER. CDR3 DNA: TGCGCCAGCAGCCCAAGGCGCAGGATCTATGGCTACACCTTC. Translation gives CASSPRRRIYGYTF.

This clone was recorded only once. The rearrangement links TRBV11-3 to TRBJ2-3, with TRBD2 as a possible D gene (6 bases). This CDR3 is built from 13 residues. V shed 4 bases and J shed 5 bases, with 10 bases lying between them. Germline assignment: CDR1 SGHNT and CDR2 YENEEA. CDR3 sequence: CASSSEGVDTQYF. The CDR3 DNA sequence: TGTGCCAGCAGCTCGGAGGGAGTAGATACGCAGTATTTT.

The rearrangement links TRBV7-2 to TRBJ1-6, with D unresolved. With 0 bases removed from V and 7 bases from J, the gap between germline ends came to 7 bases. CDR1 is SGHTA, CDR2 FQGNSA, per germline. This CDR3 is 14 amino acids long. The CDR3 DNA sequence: TGTGCCAGCAGCTTAGCCCCCGGGAATTCACCCCTCCACTTT. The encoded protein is CASSLAPGNSPLHF.

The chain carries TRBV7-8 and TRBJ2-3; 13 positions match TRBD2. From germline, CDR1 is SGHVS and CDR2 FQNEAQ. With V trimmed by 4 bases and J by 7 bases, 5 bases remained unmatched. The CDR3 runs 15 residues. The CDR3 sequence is CASSWGLAGTNTQYF. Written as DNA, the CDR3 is TGTGCCAGCAGCTGGGGACTAGCGGGAACGAATACGCAGTATTTT.

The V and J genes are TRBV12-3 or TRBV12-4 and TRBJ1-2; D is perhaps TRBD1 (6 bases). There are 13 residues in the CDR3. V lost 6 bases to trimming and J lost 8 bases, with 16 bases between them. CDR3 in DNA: TGTGCCAGCAGGGGAGGGGGTTGGGAAGGCTACACCTTC. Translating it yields CASRGGGWEGYTF.

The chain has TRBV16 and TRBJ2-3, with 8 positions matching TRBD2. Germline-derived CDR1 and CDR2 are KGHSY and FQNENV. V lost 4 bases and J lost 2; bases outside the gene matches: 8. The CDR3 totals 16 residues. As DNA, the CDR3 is TGTGCCAGCAGCCCACTTACTAGCGGACCCACAGATACGCAGTATTTT. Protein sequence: CASSPLTSGPTDTQYF.

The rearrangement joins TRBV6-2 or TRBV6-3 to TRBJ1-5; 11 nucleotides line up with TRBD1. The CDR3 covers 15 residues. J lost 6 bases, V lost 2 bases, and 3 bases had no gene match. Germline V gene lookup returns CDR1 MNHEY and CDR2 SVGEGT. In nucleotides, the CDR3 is TGTGCCAGCAGTTACAGGGACAGGGGGATTCAGCCCCAGCATTTT. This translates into CASSYRDRGIQPQHF.

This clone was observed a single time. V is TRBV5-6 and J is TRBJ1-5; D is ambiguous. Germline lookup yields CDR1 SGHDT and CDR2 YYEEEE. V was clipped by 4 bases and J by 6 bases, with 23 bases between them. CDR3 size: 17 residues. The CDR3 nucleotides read TGTGCCAGCAGCCGCAGAGTAGGCGACTGGAGGGTTCAGCCCCAGCATTTT. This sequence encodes CASSRRVGDWRVQPQHF.

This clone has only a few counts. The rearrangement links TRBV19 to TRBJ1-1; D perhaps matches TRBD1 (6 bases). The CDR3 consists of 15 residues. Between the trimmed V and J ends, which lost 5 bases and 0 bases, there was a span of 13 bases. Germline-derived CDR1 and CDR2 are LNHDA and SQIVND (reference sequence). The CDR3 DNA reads TGTGCCAGTAGTTCGACAGGCAGTATGAACACTGAAGCTTTCTTT. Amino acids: CASSSTGSMNTEAFF.

The CDR3 region is CASSLVAGRGYEQYF. DNA of the CDR3: TGCGCCAGCAGCTTGGTTGCGGGAAGGGGCTACGAGCAGTACTTC. The chain employs TRBV5-1 and TRBJ2-7, with D possibly matching TRBD2 (6 bases). Germline V CDR1 and CDR2: SGHRS, YFSETQ. The CDR3 is 15 residues long. V was cut by 0 bases and J by 3 bases, with 13 bases left in between.

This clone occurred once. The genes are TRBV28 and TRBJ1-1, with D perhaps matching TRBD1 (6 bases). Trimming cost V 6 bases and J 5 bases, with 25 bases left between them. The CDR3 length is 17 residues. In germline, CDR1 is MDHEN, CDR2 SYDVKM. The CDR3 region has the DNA TGTGCCAGCAGGACTTTTCCCCAGGGGAGAATATCGACTGAAGCTTTCTTT. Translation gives CASRTFPQGRISTEAFF.

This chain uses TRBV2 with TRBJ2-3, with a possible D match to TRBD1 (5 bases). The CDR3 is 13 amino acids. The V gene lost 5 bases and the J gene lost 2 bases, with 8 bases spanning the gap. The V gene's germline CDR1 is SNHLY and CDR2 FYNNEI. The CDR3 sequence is CASSTGFTDTQYF. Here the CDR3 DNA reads TGTGCCAGCAGTACAGGATTCACAGATACGCAGTATTTT.

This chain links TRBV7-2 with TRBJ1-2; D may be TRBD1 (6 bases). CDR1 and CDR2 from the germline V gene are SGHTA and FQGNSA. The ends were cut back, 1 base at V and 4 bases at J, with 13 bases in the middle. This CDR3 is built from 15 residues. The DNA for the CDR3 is TGTGCCAGCAGCTTAGAGACAGGAGCCATCTATGGCTACACCTTC. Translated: CASSLETGAIYGYTF.

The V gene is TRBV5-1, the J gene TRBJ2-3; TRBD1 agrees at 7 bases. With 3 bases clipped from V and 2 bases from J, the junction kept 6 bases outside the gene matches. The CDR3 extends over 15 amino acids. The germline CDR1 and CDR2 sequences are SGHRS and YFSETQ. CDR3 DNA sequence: TGCGCCAGCAGCTCGAGGGGGCCAAACACAGATACGCAGTATTTT. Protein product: CASSSRGPNTDTQYF.

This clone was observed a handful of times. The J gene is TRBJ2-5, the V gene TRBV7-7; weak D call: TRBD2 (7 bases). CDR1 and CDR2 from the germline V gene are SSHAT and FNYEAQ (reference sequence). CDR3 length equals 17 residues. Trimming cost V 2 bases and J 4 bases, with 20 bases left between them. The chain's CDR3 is CASSLSGGGAGLETQYF. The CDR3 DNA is TGTGCCAGCAGCTTAAGTGGGGGGGGCGCCGGTCTAGAGACCCAGTACTTC.

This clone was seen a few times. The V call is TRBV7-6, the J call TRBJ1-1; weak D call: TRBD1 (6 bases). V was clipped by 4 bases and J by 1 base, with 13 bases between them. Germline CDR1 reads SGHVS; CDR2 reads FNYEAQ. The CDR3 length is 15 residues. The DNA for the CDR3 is TGTGCCAGCAGCTCACAGACAGGAGCGAACACTGAAGCTTTCTTT. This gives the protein CASSSQTGANTEAFF.

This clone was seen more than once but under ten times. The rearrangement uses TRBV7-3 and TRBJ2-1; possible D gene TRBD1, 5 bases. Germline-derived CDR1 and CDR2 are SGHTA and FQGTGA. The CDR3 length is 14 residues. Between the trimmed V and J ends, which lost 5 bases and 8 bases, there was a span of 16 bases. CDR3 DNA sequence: TGTGCCAGCAGCCCCCAGGGTGCTGCGGATGAGCAGTTCTTC. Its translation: CASSPQGAADEQFF.

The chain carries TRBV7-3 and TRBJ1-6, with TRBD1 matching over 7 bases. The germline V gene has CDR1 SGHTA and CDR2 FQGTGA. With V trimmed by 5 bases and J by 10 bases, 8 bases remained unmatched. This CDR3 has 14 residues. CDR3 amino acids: CASSEVAGGSPLHF. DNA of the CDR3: TGTGCCAGCAGCGAGGTGGCAGGGGGATCACCCCTCCACTTT.

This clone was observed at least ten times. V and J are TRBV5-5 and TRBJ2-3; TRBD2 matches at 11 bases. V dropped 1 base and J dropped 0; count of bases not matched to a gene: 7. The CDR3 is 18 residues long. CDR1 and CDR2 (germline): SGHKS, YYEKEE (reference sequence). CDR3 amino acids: CASSLRPWTSGSTDTQYF. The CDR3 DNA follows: TGTGCCAGCAGCTTGAGGCCCTGGACTAGCGGGAGCACAGATACGCAGTATTTT.

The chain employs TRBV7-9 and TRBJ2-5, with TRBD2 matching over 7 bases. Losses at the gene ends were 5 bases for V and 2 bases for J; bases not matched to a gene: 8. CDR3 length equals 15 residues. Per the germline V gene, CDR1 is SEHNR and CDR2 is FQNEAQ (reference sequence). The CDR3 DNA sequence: TGTGCCAGCAGCCAAGGGGCTAGCGGACAAGAGACCCAGTACTTC. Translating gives CASSQGASGQETQYF.

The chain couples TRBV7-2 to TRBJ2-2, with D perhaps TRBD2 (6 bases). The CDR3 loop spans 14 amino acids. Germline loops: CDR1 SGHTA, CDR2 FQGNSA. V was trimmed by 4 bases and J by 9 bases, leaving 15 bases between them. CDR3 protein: CASSSTRGIRELFF. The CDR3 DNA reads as TGTGCCAGCAGCTCAACCCGGGGGATCCGGGAGCTGTTTTTT.

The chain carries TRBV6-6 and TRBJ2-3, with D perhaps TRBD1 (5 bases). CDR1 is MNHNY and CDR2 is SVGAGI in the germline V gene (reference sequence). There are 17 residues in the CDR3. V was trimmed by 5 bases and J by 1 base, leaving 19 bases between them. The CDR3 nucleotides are TGTGCCAGCAGTCCCAATTTCGACAGCGCCGGCACAGATACGCAGTATTTT. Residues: CASSPNFDSAGTDTQYF.